Each of the 6 T cell receptor beta chains below was sequenced from the same sample in a study of blood T cell repertoires in COVID-19. This table comes from immunoSEQ multiplex PCR, and its TCRdb copy is limited to in-frame clones, with some not included. The sample holds about 170,000 clones; 80% to 85% are singletons and the top ten take roughly a tenth. Sequencing was carried out using peripheral blood. Receptors were obtained from a man in his 70s with active or convalescent COVID-19.

The chain combines TRBV7-2 with TRBJ1-5, with D hard to call. Looked up from germline, CDR1 is SGHTA and CDR2 is FQGNSA. The CDR3 has 13 residues. The V gene lost 8 bases and the J gene lost 2 bases, with 10 bases spanning the gap. The CDR3 loop reads CASGRLGNQPQHF. DNA for the CDR3: TGTGCCAGCGGCAGACTCGGCAATCAGCCCCAGCATTTT.

This chain uses TRBV18 with TRBJ1-1; 8 bases align to TRBD1. V lost 3 bases, J lost 4 bases, and 4 bases stayed unmatched. This CDR3 has 14 amino acids. The germline V gene has CDR1 KGHSH and CDR2 LQKENI. This CDR3 is CASSPQGASTEAFF. The CDR3 DNA follows: TGTGCCAGCTCACCCCAGGGGGCGAGCACTGAAGCTTTCTTT.

This clone was seen once. CDR3 nucleotides: TGTGCCAGCTCACCCCCGGAGACTATCTACGAGCAGTACTTC. Residues: CASSPPETIYEQYF. The V and J genes are TRBV18 and TRBJ2-7, with D maybe TRBD2 (5 bases). V was trimmed by 3 bases and J by 3 bases, leaving 12 bases between them. Looked up from germline, CDR1 is KGHSH and CDR2 is LQKENI. The length of the CDR3 is 14 residues.

The J gene is TRBJ1-3, the V gene TRBV7-2; 7 positions match TRBD1. The trim removed 5 bases at V and 4 bases at J, leaving 11 bases unmatched. Germline lookup yields CDR1 SGHTA and CDR2 FQGNSA. This CDR3 comprises 16 residues. The CDR3 sequence is CASSPGQAGEGNTIYF. DNA for the CDR3: TGTGCCAGCAGCCCCGGACAGGCCGGTGAAGGAAACACCATATATTTT.

The CDR3 protein is CASSLPGTYEQYF. CDR3 DNA sequence: TGTGCCAGCAGCTTACCGGGTACCTACGAGCAGTACTTC. V gene TRBV13 combines with J gene TRBJ2-7; D is unclear. Trimming took off 2 bases at V and 2 bases at J, with 7 bases between the two ends. The length of the CDR3 is 13 residues. Germline values: CDR1 PRHDT, CDR2 FYEKMQ (reference sequence).

This sequence joins TRBV3-1 (or the pseudogene TRBV3-2) and TRBJ1-6; D is uncertain. V was pared by 4 bases and J by 1 base, with 11 bases between. Germline V gene sequence: CDR1 LGHDT, CDR2 YNNKEL (reference sequence). CDR3 size: 16 residues. The CDR3 DNA reads as TGTGCCAGCAGCCCGCAGGAGGCTTCCTATAATTCACCCCTCCACTTT. Its translation: CASSPQEASYNSPLHF.